This T cell receptor (beta chain) was identified in a study of blood T cell repertoires in COVID-19. The wider study: COVID-19 samples from acute and convalescent phases originated in the United States, Italy and Spain.

Sequenced by immunoSEQ multiplex PCR; TCRdb stores in-frame clones only, minus some. The sample lists about 270,000 clones; around 93% were seen once. Across about two dozen US areas, participants ranged in age from about 18 to 100 years. Exposed enrollees encountered a COVID-19 case at some point within 2 weeks before study entry. V lost 4 bases and J lost 4; bases outside the gene matches: 1. The CDR3 totals 14 residues. Germline V CDR1 and CDR2: ENHRY, SYGVKD. Sequenced material: PBMCs or T cells enriched from blood (not recorded which). The origin of this receptor is a man aged 35-49 years who had been exposed to COVID-19. The rearrangement uses TRBV10-3 and TRBJ2-2; 9 positions match TRBD1. CDR3 DNA: TGTGCCATCAGTGCGACAGGGGGCACCGGGGAGCTGTTTTTT. It is translated as CAISATGGTGELFF.